Listed here are 16 T cell receptor beta chains from one sample, sequenced in a study of human T cells and chemical hapten exposure. TCRdb independently ran MiXCR on the RACE reads; one entry per CDR3 protein. The sample gives 100,000 to 120,000 distinct CDR3 sequences, 30% to 35% of which show up once; around 2.5% is in the top ten. Described time point: patch test 3, about 24 weeks after DPC sensitization. The treatment: therapeutic diphenylcyclopropenone sensitization with weekly scalp DPC. The sample consisted of whole blood, taken in connection with sensitization to the hapten diphenylcyclopropenone (DPC). The receptors were sampled from a man aged 35-49 years with alopecia areata. Some clones in this sample may be carry-over from other donors' samples.

CDR3 protein: CASSQDSEYGYTF. In nucleotides, the CDR3 is TGCGCCAGCAGCCAGGACAGCGAATATGGCTACACCTTC. This chain joins TRBV5-1 and TRBJ1-2; perhaps TRBD1 as D (6 bases). The CDR3 is 13 residues long. Trimming pared 4 bases from V and 5 bases from J, leaving 12 bases between. Germline CDR1 is SGHRS and CDR2 is YFSETQ.

This chain uses TRBV2 with TRBJ2-2; D assignment may be TRBD1 or TRBD2 (5 bases each). Trimming left V 3 bases short and J 5 bases short, with 13 bases between. Germline V gene data show CDR1 as SNHLY and CDR2 as FYNNEI. The length of the CDR3 is 15 residues. CDR3 bases: TGTGCCAGCAGTGATGGGGTTTGGGGGACCGGGGAGCTGTTTTTT. Residues: CASSDGVWGTGELFF.

This clonotype was seen only a few times. DNA for the CDR3: TGCGCCAGCAGCCAGGGACAGAATAATGAAAAACTGTTTTTT. Its translation is CASSQGQNNEKLFF. This chain connects TRBV4-3 to TRBJ1-4, with 7 bases that match TRBD1. Per the germline V gene, CDR1 is LGHNA and CDR2 is YSLEER. The V segment lost 3 bases and the J segment 4 bases; nucleotides outside the gene matches: 2. CDR3 size: 14 residues.

The sample holds a few counts of this clonotype. The V gene is TRBV20-1, the J gene TRBJ2-4, with a possible D match to TRBD2 (5 bases). Trimming cost V 3 bases and J 8 bases, with 14 bases left between them. Per germline, CDR1 DFQATT and CDR2 SNEGSKA (reference sequence). The CDR3 sequence is 13 residues long. CDR3 in amino acids: CSASSGIPDIQYF. The CDR3 DNA reads as TGCAGTGCTAGCTCCGGGATCCCGGACATTCAGTACTTC.

The J gene is TRBJ2-6, the V gene TRBV5-1; perhaps TRBD2 as D (5 bases). Trimming shortened V by 7 bases and J by 0 bases, and 11 bases separated the two germline ends. The CDR3 has 15 residues. In germline, CDR1 is SGHRS, CDR2 YFSETQ. As DNA, the CDR3 is TGCGCCAGCTCCCGCGGGTACTCTGGGGCCAACGTCCTGACTTTC. This codes for CASSRGYSGANVLTF.

This clonotype has just one count. The rearrangement joins TRBV14 to TRBJ1-1; no firm D call. In germline, CDR1 is SGHDN, CDR2 FVKESK. This CDR3 has 15 amino acids. Trimming cost V 3 bases and J 3 bases, with 14 bases left between them. CDR3 region: CASSHRSYHYTEAFF. For the CDR3, the DNA is TGTGCCAGCAGCCACAGATCGTACCATTACACTGAAGCTTTCTTT.

This clonotype has a handful of counts. V and J are TRBV12-3 or TRBV12-4 and TRBJ2-1; TRBD2 might be the D (5 bases). The CDR3 loop spans 15 amino acids. V lost 6 bases and J lost 0, with 12 bases in between. DNA of the CDR3: TGTGCCAGCAGGCGAGCGGAAAGCTCCTACAATGAGCAGTTCTTC. It yields the protein CASRRAESSYNEQFF.

This clonotype was seen only a few times. The chain has TRBV6-2 or TRBV6-3 and TRBJ2-1; no definite D call. This CDR3 is built from 11 residues. Trimming removed 3 bases from V and 9 bases from J, with 6 bases in between. CDR1 and CDR2 (germline): MNHEY, SVGEGT. As DNA, the CDR3 is TGTGCCAGCAGTTATTTTGGTGAGCAGTTCTTC. Translating it yields CASSYFGEQFF.

The sample holds a few counts of this clonotype. The J gene is TRBJ2-1, the V gene TRBV24-1; 10 nucleotides agree with TRBD2. The J segment lost 9 bases and the V segment lost 4 bases, leaving 8 bases of the junction unmatched. Germline V gene lookup returns CDR1 KGHDR and CDR2 SFDVKD. This CDR3 has 15 amino acids. The CDR3 spells CATSDLHSSGSEQFF. In nucleotides, the CDR3 is TGTGCCACCAGTGACCTACACTCTAGCGGGAGTGAGCAGTTCTTC.

The chain couples TRBV9 to TRBJ2-2; 8 nucleotides match TRBD1. CDR1 is SGDLS and CDR2 is YYNGEE in the germline V gene. The CDR3 has 16 amino acids. The J segment lost 4 bases and the V segment lost 0 bases, leaving 5 bases of the junction unmatched. The CDR3 nucleotides are TGTGCCAGCAGCGTAGGGACAGGGATCGGCACCGGGGAGCTGTTTTTT. This translates into CASSVGTGIGTGELFF.

The sample holds a few counts of this clonotype. This chain joins TRBV28 and TRBJ2-1; D ambiguous. Germline V gene lookup returns CDR1 MDHEN and CDR2 SYDVKM. There are 16 residues in the CDR3. Trimming removed 3 bases at V and 0 bases at J, with 12 bases between. Here the CDR3 DNA reads TGTGCCAGCAGTTTCCGGTTCAGAGGCTCCTACAATGAGCAGTTCTTC. Translated: CASSFRFRGSYNEQFF.

The sample holds a few counts of this clonotype. The chain employs TRBV12-3 or TRBV12-4 and TRBJ1-5; possibly TRBD1 for D (5 bases). The CDR3 is 14 residues long. V was pared by 7 bases and J by 1 base, with 11 bases between. The CDR3 region is CASNQGGSNQPQHF. The CDR3 DNA is TGTGCCAGCAATCAGGGAGGGAGCAATCAGCCCCAGCATTTT.

The CDR3 DNA reads as TGCAGCGCCACCCCCCCCGGTCGGGGGAGCTCCTACGAGCAGTACTTC. This translates into CSATPPGRGSSYEQYF. The V and J genes are TRBV29-1 and TRBJ2-7; a weak D match, TRBD2 (6 bases). Germline CDR1 is SQVTM and CDR2 is ANQGSEA. This CDR3 comprises 16 residues. The V and J ends lost 7 bases and 0 bases respectively, with 22 bases between them.

V gene TRBV12-3 or TRBV12-4 combines with J gene TRBJ2-5; 9 bases are a match to TRBD1. J lost 1 base, V lost 6 bases, and 6 bases had no gene match. CDR3 length equals 15 residues. CDR3 residues: CASRPTGGAQETQYF. CDR3 bases: TGTGCCAGCAGGCCCACAGGGGGCGCCCAAGAGACCCAGTACTTC.

This clonotype was observed a handful of times. This CDR3 is CASSLDHSNQPQHF. For the CDR3, the DNA is TGTGCCAGCAGCCTGGACCATAGCAATCAGCCCCAGCATTTT. This sequence joins TRBV5-6 and TRBJ1-5; D unresolved. The CDR3 extends over 14 amino acids. The V end was cut by 4 bases, the J end by 0 bases, with 8 bases between. The V gene's germline CDR1 is SGHDT and CDR2 YYEEEE.

The CDR3 coding sequence is TGTGCCAGCAGGCGAGACAGGGGGGGTGCCGGGGAGCTGTTTTTT. This translates into CASRRDRGGAGELFF. The J gene is TRBJ2-2, the V gene TRBV7-8; 9 nucleotides match TRBD1. The CDR3 loop spans 15 amino acids. Per the germline V gene, CDR1 is SGHVS and CDR2 is FQNEAQ. J gave up 6 bases and V 6 bases, and 8 bases lay outside the gene matches.